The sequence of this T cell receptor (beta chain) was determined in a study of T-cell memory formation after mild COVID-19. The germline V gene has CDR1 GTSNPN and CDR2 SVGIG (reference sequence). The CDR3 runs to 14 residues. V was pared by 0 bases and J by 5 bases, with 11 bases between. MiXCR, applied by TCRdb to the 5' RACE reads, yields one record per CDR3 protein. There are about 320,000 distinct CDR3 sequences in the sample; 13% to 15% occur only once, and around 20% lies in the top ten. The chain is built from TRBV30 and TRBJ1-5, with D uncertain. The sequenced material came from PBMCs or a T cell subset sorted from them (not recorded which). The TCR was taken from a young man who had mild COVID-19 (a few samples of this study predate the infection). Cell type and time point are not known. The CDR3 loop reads CAWSVGNLDQPQHF. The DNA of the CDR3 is TGTGCCTGGAGTGTCGGGAATTTGGATCAGCCCCAGCATTTT.